These 18 T cell receptor beta chains came from one sample sequenced in a study of OX40 agonist ivuxolimab in advanced cancers. The method was immunoSEQ multiplex PCR; TCRdb's version includes in-frame clones alone and lacks a portion of them. The data contain 50,000 or so clones, roughly 91% of them singletons. The sequences come from CD4+ or CD8+ T cells sorted from blood, collected in a trial of the OX40 agonist ivuxolimab. Source of these receptors: an adult with an advanced solid tumor such as melanoma, head and neck, liver or kidney cancer.

The chain links TRBV7-9 to TRBJ2-7; D not certain. CDR3 length: 14 residues. Trimming removed 4 bases from V and 0 bases from J, with 10 bases in between. Germline CDR1 and CDR2: SEHNR and FQNEAQ (reference sequence). The CDR3 protein is CASSSETSSYEQYF. The CDR3 DNA reads as TGTGCCAGCAGCTCTGAGACATCCTCCTACGAGCAGTACTTC.

The gene calls are TRBV7-5 and TRBJ2-7; the D call TRBD1 from the table was never checked on the DNA. TRBV7-5 is a pseudogene segment. This CDR3 has 17 amino acids. The CDR3 DNA is TGTGCCAGAAGCCACGAGGGACAGGGAAGGTCAGAAGACGAGCAGTACTTC. It translates to CARSHEGQGRSEDEQYF.

In DNA, the CDR3 is TGTGCCAGCAGCCAAGAGAACTCGCTAGCCGCGTACAATGAGCAGTTCTTC. It specifies CASSQENSLAAYNEQFF. This chain links TRBV4-2 with TRBJ2-1, with D perhaps matching TRBD2 (5 bases). V lost 0 bases and J lost 4, with 16 bases in between. This CDR3 is 17 amino acids long. Per the germline V gene, CDR1 is LGHNA and CDR2 is YNFKEQ.

The CDR3: CASSLAGSTDTQYF. CDR3 nucleotides: TGTGCCAGCAGCTTAGCAGGGAGCACAGATACGCAGTATTTT. The rearrangement joins TRBV7-3 to TRBJ2-3, with D possibly TRBD1 on 5 matching bases. V was shortened by 2 bases and J by 0 bases, with 6 bases between the two germline ends. Germline CDR1 SGHTA, CDR2 FQGTGA. This CDR3 has 14 residues.

This clone has only a few counts. At the DNA level, this CDR3 is encoded by other sequences in the same sample as well. The chain employs TRBV7-9 and TRBJ2-7; D is possibly TRBD2 (5 bases). This CDR3 region has 13 residues. V shed 2 bases and J shed 3 bases, with 8 bases lying between them. CDR1 and CDR2 from the germline V gene are SEHNR and FQNEAQ (reference sequence). CDR3 DNA sequence: TGTGCCAGCAGCTTACCGGGAAGCTACGAGCAGTACTTC. This sequence encodes CASSLPGSYEQYF.

This sequence joins TRBV2 and TRBJ2-5; D is unresolved. V was shortened by 1 base and J by 1 base, with 10 bases between the two germline ends. The CDR3 has 15 amino acids. Looked up from germline, CDR1 is SNHLY and CDR2 is FYNNEI. In DNA form, the CDR3 reads TGTGCCAGCAGTGAAGTGTTGGGTGGCCAAGAGACCCAGTACTTC. This codes for CASSEVLGGQETQYF.

V and J are TRBV4-3 and TRBJ2-7; the match to TRBD1 covers 12 bases. Trimming took 0 bases from V and 7 from J; bases not matched to a gene: 4. The germline gives CDR1 LGHNA, CDR2 YSLEER. There are 15 residues in the CDR3. CDR3 sequence: CASSQEGQGAREQYF. DNA for the CDR3: TGCGCCAGCAGCCAAGAGGGACAGGGGGCGAGGGAGCAGTACTTC.

This chain links TRBV11-2 with TRBJ2-5, with 7 positions matching TRBD1. The CDR3 is made up of 14 amino acids. The V and J ends lost 5 bases and 3 bases, in that order; junction bases with no gene match: 6. The germline gives CDR1 SGHAT, CDR2 FQNNGV. The CDR3 protein is CASSPPGTEETQYF. The DNA of the CDR3 is TGTGCCAGCAGCCCCCCCGGGACAGAAGAGACCCAGTACTTC.

This chain connects TRBV27 to TRBJ2-7; D is unresolved. The length of the CDR3 is 9 residues. The germline gives CDR1 MNHEY, CDR2 SMNVEV (reference sequence). V lost 9 bases and J 3 bases, leaving 3 bases between the germline ends. The CDR3 sequence: CARNYEQYF. The CDR3 bases are TGTGCCAGGAACTACGAGCAGTACTTC.

This chain links TRBV5-6 with TRBJ2-1; 7 bases line up with TRBD2. Losses at the gene ends were 3 bases for V and 7 bases for J; bases not matched to a gene: 10. Germline CDR1 is SGHDT and CDR2 is YYEEEE. This CDR3 is built from 15 residues. The CDR3 loop reads CASSSRGGSGNEQFF. CDR3 DNA sequence: TGTGCCAGCAGCTCGCGGGGCGGGAGTGGGAATGAGCAGTTCTTC.

This clone was found once. V usage is TRBV6-6 and J usage is TRBJ2-7; D is ambiguous. CDR3 length equals 11 residues. The V end lost 6 bases, the J end lost 11 bases, and 14 bases lay between the germline ends. The germline CDR1 and CDR2 sequences are MNHNY and SVGAGI (reference sequence). The CDR3 reads CASRGGLEEYF. CDR3 nucleotides: TGTGCCAGCAGGGGTGGGCTAGAGGAGTACTTC.

This clone was observed once. The CDR3 region has the DNA TGTGCCAGCAGCCAAGGGATCGGCGGTTGGGAGACCCAGTACTTC. This encodes CASSQGIGGWETQYF. This chain joins TRBV14 and TRBJ2-5; D remains unclear. V was shortened by 1 base and J by 5 bases, with 14 bases between the two germline ends. The germline gives CDR1 SGHDN, CDR2 FVKESK. CDR3 length: 15 residues.

This chain joins TRBV9 and TRBJ2-7, with no clear D. V was cut by 4 bases and J by 2 bases, with 13 bases left in between. Per germline, CDR1 SGDLS and CDR2 YYNGEE. The CDR3 loop spans 14 amino acids. CDR3 region: CASSFRSLPYEQYF. The CDR3 region has the DNA TGTGCCAGCAGCTTTCGTAGTCTTCCCTACGAGCAGTACTTC.

The chain combines TRBV7-9 with TRBJ2-4, with a tentative D call TRBD1 (5 bases). Trimming removed 7 bases from V and 1 base from J, with 14 bases in between. Germline loops: CDR1 SEHNR, CDR2 FQNEAQ (reference sequence). There are 15 residues in the CDR3. The CDR3 sequence is CASKKEGAAKNIQYF. In DNA, the CDR3 is TGTGCCAGCAAAAAGGAAGGGGCTGCCAAAAACATTCAGTACTTC.

This sequence joins TRBV9 and TRBJ2-7; D may be TRBD1 (5 bases). Trimming left V 2 bases short and J 1 base short, with 13 bases between. Germline V gives CDR1 SGDLS, CDR2 YYNGEE. CDR3 size: 15 residues. The CDR3, as DNA: TGTGCCAGCAGCGTCCACGGAAGGGGTTCCTACGAGCAGTACTTC. This sequence encodes CASSVHGRGSYEQYF. Together with reference TRBV9 and TRBJ2-7, the CDR3 gives the full variable domain: DSGVTQTPKHLITATGQRVTLRCSPRSGDLSVYWYQQSLDQGLQFLIQYYNGEERAKGNILERFSAQQFPDLHSELNLSSLELGDSALYFCASSVHGRGSYEQYFGPGTRLTVT.

The genes are TRBV11-2 and TRBJ2-3; a weak D match, TRBD2 (5 bases). Germline CDR1 and CDR2: SGHAT and FQNNGV. The length of the CDR3 is 12 residues. V was trimmed by 1 base and J by 6 bases, leaving 5 bases between them. As DNA, the CDR3 is TGTGCCAGCAGCTTAGGCGGGGATACGCAGTATTTT. Its translation: CASSLGGDTQYF.

The chain is built from TRBV2 and TRBJ2-7; 10 positions agree with TRBD1. The CDR3 covers 14 residues. V dropped 11 bases and J dropped 5; count of bases not matched to a gene: 12. CDR1 and CDR2 from the germline V gene are SNHLY and FYNNEI. CDR3 DNA sequence: TGTGCCCCACTTCGGACAGGGGGTGTGGACGAGCAGTACTTC. Amino acid sequence: CAPLRTGGVDEQYF.

The rearrangement joins TRBV6-6 to TRBJ2-3, with D hard to call. Trimming cost V 6 bases and J 6 bases, with 7 bases left between them. Per germline, CDR1 MNHNY and CDR2 SVGAGI (reference sequence). The CDR3 has 11 residues. CDR3 coding DNA: TGTGCCAGCAGCCTATCGGATACGCAGTATTTT. Encoded protein: CASSLSDTQYF.